These T cell receptor beta chains were read from a single sample in a study of T cell repertoires in cytomegalovirus infection. Each CDR3 protein gets one entry after TCRdb re-called the reads with MiXCR. The table has fewer than 550,000 distinct CDR3 sequences, roughly 31% seen once. Material: PBMCs. All receptors come from a human donor in good health (CMV status not recorded). Some clones in this sample may be carry-over from other donors' samples. Both conserved end residues are part of each CDR3. D genes are given only for firm matches. The size field is filled for only some rows; it gives once, few, many or a size class.

>NA|NA|TRBV27|TRBJ2-1
CASSLAPSHNEQFF
TGTGCCAGCAGTTTAGCCCCATCTCACAATGAGCAGTTCTTC
>NA|NA|TRBV6-8|TRBJ1-4
CASSRMEGENLFF
TGTGCCAGCAGCCGGATGGAAGGTGAAAACCTGTTTTTT
>NA|TRBD2|TRBV20-1|TRBJ2-7
CSAEPSGSSYEQYF
TGCAGTGCGGAACCTAGCGGGAGCTCCTACGAGCAGTACTTC
>few|NA|TRBV28|TRBJ1-5
CASKDVNQPQHF
TGTGCCAGCAAGGACGTCAATCAGCCCCAGCATTTT
>many|NA|TRBV7-2|TRBJ1-3
CASSPNRVAGNTIYF
TGTGCCAGCAGCCCTAACAGGGTGGCTGGAAACACCATATATTTT
>NA|TRBD1|TRBV6-5|TRBJ2-7
CASSYRGQGTYEQYF
TGTGCCAGCAGTTACCGGGGACAGGGGACATACGAGCAGTACTTC
>NA|NA|TRBV10-3|TRBJ2-3
CAISEAASTDTQYF
TGTGCCATCAGTGAGGCGGCTAGCACAGATACGCAGTATTTT
>few|TRBD1|TRBV6-5|TRBJ2-7
CASSSGGVYYEQYF
TGTGCCAGCAGTTCAGGGGGAGTCTACTACGAGCAGTACTTC
>once|NA|TRBV20-1|TRBJ2-7
CSAPRKGFEQYF
TGCAGTGCCCCCAGAAAGGGGTTCGAGCAGTACTTC
>many|TRBD2|TRBV11-2|TRBJ2-3
CASRLLGKAGSQNTQYF
TGTGCCAGCAGGCTTTTAGGAAAAGCGGGGTCACAAAATACGCAGTATTTT
>few|NA|TRBV19|TRBJ2-1
CASTGDVHNEQFF
TGTGCCAGTACGGGGGATGTTCACAATGAGCAGTTCTTC
>NA|NA|TRBV19|TRBJ1-5
CATRGSNQPQHF
TGTGCCACCCGGGGGAGCAATCAGCCCCAGCATTTT
>few|TRBD2|TRBV10-2|TRBJ2-3
CASMMAGVQDTQYF
TGCGCCAGCATGATGGCGGGGGTTCAAGATACGCAGTATTTT
>NA|NA|TRBV6-1|TRBJ1-2
CASLGGVSYGYTF
TGTGCCAGCCTCGGGGGCGTCAGCTATGGCTACACCTTC
>NA|TRBD1|TRBV15|TRBJ2-7
CATSSDRTGVSYEQYF
TGTGCCACCAGCAGTGATAGAACAGGGGTTTCCTACGAGCAGTACTTC
>NA|TRBD2|TRBV5-3|TRBJ2-5
CASSFPASSGGQETQYF
TGTGCCAGCAGCTTTCCCGCAAGTAGCGGGGGTCAAGAGACCCAGTACTTC
>NA|TRBD2|TRBV15|TRBJ2-3
CATSRSTGTSGTDTQYF
TGTGCCACCAGCAGATCTACCGGGACTAGCGGCACAGATACGCAGTATTTT
>NA|NA|TRBV5-6|TRBJ2-7
CASSHGVGSYEQYF
TGTGCCAGCAGCCATGGAGTGGGGTCCTACGAGCAGTACTTC
>NA|NA|TRBV5-4|TRBJ2-1
CASSLAAEDEQFF
TGTGCCAGCAGCTTGGCCGCGGAGGATGAGCAGTTCTTC
>NA|TRBD1|TRBV10-3|TRBJ2-7
CAIRPHGTDEQYF
TGTGCCATCAGGCCACACGGGACAGACGAGCAGTACTTC
>NA|NA|TRBV27|TRBJ2-3
CASSLSWTTSTDTQYF
TGTGCCAGCAGTTTATCGTGGACTACTAGCACAGATACGCAGTATTTT
>many|TRBD2|TRBV6-1|TRBJ2-1
CASSGGAVNEQFF
TGTGCCTCGAGCGGGGGGGCTGTCAATGAGCAGTTCTTC
>NA|NA|TRBV4-1|TRBJ1-5
CASSQVFGFNQPQHF
TGCGCCAGCAGCCAAGTGTTCGGGTTCAATCAGCCCCAGCATTTT
>few|NA|TRBV12-5|TRBJ1-2
CASGLGSADGYTF
TGTGCTAGTGGCTTGGGATCAGCGGATGGCTACACCTTC
>NA|NA|TRBV5-8|TRBJ2-3
CASSFWAESATDTQYF
TGTGCCAGCAGCTTTTGGGCGGAATCGGCGACAGATACGCAGTATTTT
>NA|TRBD2|TRBV20-1|TRBJ2-5
CSAGGDLQETQYF
TGCAGTGCCGGGGGGGACTTGCAAGAGACCCAGTACTTC
>many|NA|TRBV7-3|TRBJ1-5
CASNVGGNQPQHF
TGTGCCAGCAACGTGGGGGGGAATCAGCCCCAGCATTTT
>few|NA|TRBV20-1|TRBJ2-1
CSVAQGFYNEQFF
TGCAGTGTGGCGCAGGGTTTCTACAATGAGCAGTTCTTC
>NA|TRBD2|TRBV6-2/TRBV6-3|TRBJ2-5
CASRGLAIKVETQYF
TGTGCCAGCAGAGGACTAGCGATAAAAGTGGAGACCCAGTACTTC
>NA|NA|TRBV6-1|TRBJ2-1
CASSEYRREDAEQFF
TGTGCCAGCAGTGAATATCGCAGGGAGGACGCTGAGCAGTTCTTC
>NA|NA|TRBV7-9|TRBJ1-4
CASSLYTRRDEKLFF
TGTGCCAGCAGCTTATATACCCGAAGGGATGAAAAACTGTTTTTT